Listed here are 5 T cell receptor beta chains from one sample, sequenced in a study of regulatory T cells in long-lasting Graves disease. Time point denoted: newly diagnosed GD, antithyroid drugs for less than 3 months. PBMCs provided the RNA from which the TCR library was made. The authors built TCR beta libraries using iRepertoire HTBI primers and Arm-PCR of CDR3 regions. TCRdb independently ran MiXCR on the multiplex PCR reads; one entry per CDR3 protein. The sample records some 250,000 distinct CDR3 sequences, around 18% being singletons. This sample also belongs to another study, concerning T cells in Graves' hyperthyroidism and ophthalmopathy.

The sequenced sample was peripheral blood mononuclear cells (PBMCs), obtained at new diagnosis, from a patient treated with antithyroid drugs. The source of these receptors is a woman aged 30 to 39 with Graves disease.

This clonotype was observed many times. As DNA, the CDR3 is TGTGCCAGCAGCCTACGACTTAGCGGGGGCCCCAATGAGCAGTTCTTC. It encodes CASSLRLSGGPNEQFF. The gene calls are TRBV5-8 and TRBJ2-1; 9 bases are a match to TRBD2. The J segment lost 6 bases and the V segment lost 4 bases, leaving 11 bases of the junction unmatched. Germline values: CDR1 SGHTS, CDR2 YDEGEE. The CDR3 totals 16 residues.

This clonotype was recorded at least ten times. The chain joins TRBV3-1 to TRBJ1-2; possible D gene TRBD1, 5 bases. The CDR3 extends over 14 amino acids. Trimming removed 6 bases from V and 0 bases from J, with 11 bases in between. Germline V CDR1 and CDR2: LGHDT, YNNKEL (reference sequence). This chain's CDR3 is CASRGARSNYGYTF. The CDR3 nucleotides are TGTGCCAGCAGAGGGGCCAGATCTAACTATGGCTACACCTTC.

This clonotype has at least ten counts. DNA of the CDR3: TGTGCCAGCAGTTTCGGTGGACAGGGAATGAGTCAGCCCCAGCATTTT. Amino acid sequence: CASSFGGQGMSQPQHF. The V gene is TRBV12-3 or TRBV12-4, the J gene TRBJ1-5; 8 bases fit TRBD1. This CDR3 comprises 16 residues. The J segment lost 6 bases and the V segment lost 3 bases, leaving 10 bases of the junction unmatched.

This clonotype came up many times. The chain employs TRBV7-8 and TRBJ2-5; no firm D call. Trimming cost V 1 base and J 5 bases, with 11 bases left between them. Germline V gene lookup returns CDR1 SGHVS and CDR2 FQNEAQ. The CDR3 length is 14 residues. The CDR3 DNA follows: TGTGCCAGCAGCTTAGGTCGACCCCCCGAGACCCAGTACTTC. Encoded protein: CASSLGRPPETQYF.

V is TRBV19 and J is TRBJ1-5, with D hard to call. Germline V gene data show CDR1 as LNHDA and CDR2 as SQIVND (reference sequence). The CDR3 has 13 residues. V lost 2 bases to trimming and J lost 3 bases, with 5 bases between them. CDR3 protein: CASSITDNQPQHF. CDR3 coding DNA: TGTGCCAGTAGTATAACGGACAATCAGCCCCAGCATTTT. Complete variable domain (other parts from reference TRBV19 and TRBJ1-5): DGGITQSPKYLFRKEGQNVTLSCEQNLNHDAMYWYRQDPGQGLRLIYYSQIVNDFQKGDIAEGYSVSREKKESFPLTVTSAQKNPTAFYLCASSITDNQPQHFGDGTRLSIL.